These 5 T cell receptor beta chains were sequenced from one sample in a study of shared clonotypes between healthy human individuals. This table comes from immunoSEQ multiplex PCR, and its TCRdb copy is limited to in-frame clones, with some not included. The sample has about 2.3 million clones; 85% to 95% are singletons. Sequencing was performed on naive CD4+ T cells from PBMCs. Subset specified: CD45RA+ positively selected. These receptors were taken from a man aged 18 to 35 in good health. Some clones in this sample may be carry-over from other donors' samples.

V usage is TRBV6-5 and J usage is TRBJ1-2; unclear D gene. From germline, CDR1 is MNHEY and CDR2 SVGAGI. CDR3 length: 15 residues. The V gene lost 5 bases and the J gene lost 4 bases, with 17 bases spanning the gap. The CDR3 spells CASSPRQRLFYGYTF. The CDR3 DNA reads as TGTGCCAGCAGTCCCAGGCAAAGGTTATTCTATGGCTACACCTTC.

The CDR3 loop is CASSSASGQGVGEQFF. CDR3 coding DNA: TGTGCCAGCAGTTCCGCATCGGGGCAGGGGGTTGGTGAGCAGTTCTTC. The V call is TRBV28, the J call TRBJ2-1, with 7 bases aligning to TRBD1. The V and J ends lost 4 bases and 9 bases, in that order; junction bases with no gene match: 15. The CDR3 contains 16 residues. Germline V gene data show CDR1 as MDHEN and CDR2 as SYDVKM.

This clone came up a few times. The J gene is TRBJ1-1, the V gene TRBV19; D not certain. Germline CDR1 LNHDA, CDR2 SQIVND (reference sequence). Trimming removed 7 bases at V and 2 bases at J, with 14 bases between. This CDR3 has 14 amino acids. The chain's CDR3 is CASINLGPNTEAFF. The CDR3 DNA reads as TGTGCCAGTATTAATCTTGGGCCTAACACTGAAGCTTTCTTT.

This chain links TRBV19 with TRBJ2-1, with 10 bases matching TRBD1. J gave up 5 bases and V 5 bases, and 9 bases lay outside the gene matches. This CDR3 is built from 16 residues. Germline CDR1 is LNHDA and CDR2 is SQIVND (reference sequence). CDR3 in DNA: TGTGCCAGTAGTCCGTTTGACAGGGGGCACAACAATGAGCAGTTCTTC. It codes for CASSPFDRGHNNEQFF.

This rearrangement joins TRBV5-4 to TRBJ2-5, with a possible D match to TRBD2 (6 bases). Germline CDR1 is SGHNT and CDR2 is YYREEE (reference sequence). V lost 1 base to trimming and J lost 4 bases, with 14 bases between them. The length of the CDR3 is 15 residues. The DNA of the CDR3 is TGTGCCAGCAGCTTGTCTTACGGGAGTGGAGAGACCCAGTACTTC. It is translated as CASSLSYGSGETQYF.